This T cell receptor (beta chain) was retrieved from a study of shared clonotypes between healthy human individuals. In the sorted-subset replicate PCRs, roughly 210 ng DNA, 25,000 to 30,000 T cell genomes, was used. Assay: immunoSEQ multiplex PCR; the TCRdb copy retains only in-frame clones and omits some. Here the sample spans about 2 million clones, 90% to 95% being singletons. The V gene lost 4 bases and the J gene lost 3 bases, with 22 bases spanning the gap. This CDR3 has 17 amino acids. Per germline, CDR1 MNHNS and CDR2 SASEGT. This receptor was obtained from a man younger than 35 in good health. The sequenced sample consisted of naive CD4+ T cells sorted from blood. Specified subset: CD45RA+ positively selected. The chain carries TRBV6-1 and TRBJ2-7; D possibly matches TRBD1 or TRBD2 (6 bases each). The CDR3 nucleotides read TGTGCCAGCAGTGCACCCCTCTCAGTGGGGGGCGGCTACGAGCAGTACTTC. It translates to CASSAPLSVGGGYEQYF.